This T cell receptor beta chain was obtained from a study of cytomegalovirus exposure and HLA in healthy donors. General study findings and limits: Later examination showed HLA-associated TCR beta chains had greater clonal expansion than equally common others. In vitro confirmation showed three CMV-associated chains to be CMV antigen specific.

A remark on this clone: Antigen: not known.

The PCR ran on 60 Vbeta and 13 Jbeta primers. Here immunoSEQ multiplex PCR was the method, and the copy in TCRdb shows in-frame clones only, minus some. The sample records roughly 100,000 clones, about 68% being singletons. The CDR3 has 13 residues. From germline, CDR1 is MNHEY and CDR2 SVGAGI. Trimming took off 2 bases at V and 4 bases at J, with 9 bases between the two ends. The clonotype was recovered from a man aged 30 to 45 in good health and CMV-seropositive. The sequenced sample consisted of PBMCs. The chain carries TRBV6-5 and TRBJ2-7; TRBD1 is a possible D gene (6 bases). CDR3 residues: CASSYTTGYEQYF. The CDR3 nucleotides read TGTGCCAGCAGTTACACCACAGGGTACGAGCAGTACTTC.